This note documents a single T cell receptor (beta chain) sequence. This record belongs to a study of cytomegalovirus exposure and HLA in healthy donors. Study details: Early release data held roughly 90 million unique TCRs from HLA-typed donors.

PCR primers comprised 60 Vbeta and 13 Jbeta primers. TCRdb keeps only in-frame clones here, not all; method: immunoSEQ multiplex PCR. The repertoire has 150,000 to 190,000 clones, approximately 86% of them found once; the top ten carry around 6.6%. The CDR3 contains 15 residues. V lost 0 bases to trimming and J lost 3 bases, with 10 bases between them. Germline V gene data show CDR1 as SGHRS and CDR2 as YFSETQ. This chain links TRBV5-1 with TRBJ2-1; D is possibly TRBD1 (5 bases). The TCR originated in a woman aged 45-65 years in good health and CMV-seropositive. What was sequenced was PBMCs. CDR3 residues: CASSLGAGFYNEQFF. The CDR3 DNA is TGCGCCAGCAGCTTGGGGGCAGGGTTCTACAATGAGCAGTTCTTC.